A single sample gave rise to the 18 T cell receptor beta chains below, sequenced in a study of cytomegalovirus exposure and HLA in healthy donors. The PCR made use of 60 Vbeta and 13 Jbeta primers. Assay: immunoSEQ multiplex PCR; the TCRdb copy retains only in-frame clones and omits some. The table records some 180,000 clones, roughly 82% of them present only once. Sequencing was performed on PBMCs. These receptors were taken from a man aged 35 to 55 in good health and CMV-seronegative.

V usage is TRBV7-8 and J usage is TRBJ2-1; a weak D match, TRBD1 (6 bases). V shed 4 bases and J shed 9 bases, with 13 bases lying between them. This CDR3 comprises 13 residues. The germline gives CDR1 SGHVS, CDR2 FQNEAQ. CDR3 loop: CASSSGEGGEQFF. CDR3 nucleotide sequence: TGTGCCAGCAGCTCAGGGGAAGGGGGTGAGCAGTTCTTC.

CDR3 nucleotide sequence: TGTGCCAGCAGCTTAGTAGGGCTAGCGGGAGACAATGAGCAGTTCTTC. It codes for CASSLVGLAGDNEQFF. This sequence joins TRBV7-2 and TRBJ2-1; 10 positions match TRBD2. The germline V gene has CDR1 SGHTA and CDR2 FQGNSA. V lost 1 base, J lost 5 bases, and 5 bases stayed unmatched. There are 16 residues in the CDR3.

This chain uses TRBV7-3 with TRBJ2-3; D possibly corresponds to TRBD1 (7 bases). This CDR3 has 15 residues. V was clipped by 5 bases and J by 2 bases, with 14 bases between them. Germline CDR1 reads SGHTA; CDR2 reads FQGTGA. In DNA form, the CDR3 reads TGTGCCAGCAGCCCAGGGGGGTGGGACACAGATACGCAGTATTTT. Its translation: CASSPGGWDTDTQYF.

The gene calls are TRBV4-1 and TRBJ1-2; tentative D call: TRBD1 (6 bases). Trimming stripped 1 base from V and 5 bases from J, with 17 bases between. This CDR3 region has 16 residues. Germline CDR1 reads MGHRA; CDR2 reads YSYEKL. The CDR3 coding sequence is TGCGCCAGCAGCCAAGTCGCAGGGGCCTCGGGGTATGGCTACACCTTC. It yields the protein CASSQVAGASGYGYTF.

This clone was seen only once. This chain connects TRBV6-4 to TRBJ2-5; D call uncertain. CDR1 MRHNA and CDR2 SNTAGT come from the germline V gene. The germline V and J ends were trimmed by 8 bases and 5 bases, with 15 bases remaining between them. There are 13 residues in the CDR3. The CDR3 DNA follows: TGTGCCAGCCTCACTCTGCCCCGGGAGACCCAGTACTTC. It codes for CASLTLPRETQYF.

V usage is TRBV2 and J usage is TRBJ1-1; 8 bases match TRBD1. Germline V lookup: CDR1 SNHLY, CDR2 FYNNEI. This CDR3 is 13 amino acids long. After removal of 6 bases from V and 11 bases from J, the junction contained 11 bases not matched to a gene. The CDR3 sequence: CASRETDRAIAFF. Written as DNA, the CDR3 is TGTGCCAGCAGGGAGACGGACAGGGCCATTGCTTTCTTT.

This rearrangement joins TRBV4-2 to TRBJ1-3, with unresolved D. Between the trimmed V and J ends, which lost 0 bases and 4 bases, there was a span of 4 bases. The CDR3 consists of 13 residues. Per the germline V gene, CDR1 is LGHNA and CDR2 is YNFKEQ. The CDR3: CASSQDLGNTIYF. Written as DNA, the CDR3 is TGTGCCAGCAGCCAAGATCTCGGAAACACCATATATTTT.

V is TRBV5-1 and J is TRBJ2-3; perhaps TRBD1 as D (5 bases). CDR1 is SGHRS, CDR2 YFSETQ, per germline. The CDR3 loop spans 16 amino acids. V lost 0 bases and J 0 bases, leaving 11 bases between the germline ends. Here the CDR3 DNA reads TGCGCCAGCAGCTTGGCCAGTCAGGGAAGCACAGATACGCAGTATTTT. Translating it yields CASSLASQGSTDTQYF.

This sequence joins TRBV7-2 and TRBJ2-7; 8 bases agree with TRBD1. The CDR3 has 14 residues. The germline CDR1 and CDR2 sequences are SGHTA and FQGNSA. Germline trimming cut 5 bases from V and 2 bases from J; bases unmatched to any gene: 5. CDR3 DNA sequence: TGTGCCAGCAGCATGGGACAGGCAGCCTACGAGCAGTACTTC. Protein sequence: CASSMGQAAYEQYF.

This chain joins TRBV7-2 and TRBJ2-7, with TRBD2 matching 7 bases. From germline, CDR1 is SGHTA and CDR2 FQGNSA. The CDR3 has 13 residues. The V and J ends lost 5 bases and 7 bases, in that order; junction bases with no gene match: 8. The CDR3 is CASSPQRGGEQYF. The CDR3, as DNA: TGTGCCAGCAGCCCACAGCGGGGAGGGGAGCAGTACTTC.

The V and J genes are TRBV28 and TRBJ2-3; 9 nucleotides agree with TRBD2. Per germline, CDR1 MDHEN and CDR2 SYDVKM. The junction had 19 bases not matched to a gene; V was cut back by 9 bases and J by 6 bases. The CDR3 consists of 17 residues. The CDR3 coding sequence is TGTGCCAGTCACCCCACCGGGACTAGCAGGCGGGGGGATACGCAGTATTTT. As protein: CASHPTGTSRRGDTQYF.

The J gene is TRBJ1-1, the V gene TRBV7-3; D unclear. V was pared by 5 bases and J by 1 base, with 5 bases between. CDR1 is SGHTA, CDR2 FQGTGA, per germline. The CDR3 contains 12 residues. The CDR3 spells CASSRGNTEAFF. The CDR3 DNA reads TGTGCCAGCAGCCGAGGGAACACTGAAGCTTTCTTT.

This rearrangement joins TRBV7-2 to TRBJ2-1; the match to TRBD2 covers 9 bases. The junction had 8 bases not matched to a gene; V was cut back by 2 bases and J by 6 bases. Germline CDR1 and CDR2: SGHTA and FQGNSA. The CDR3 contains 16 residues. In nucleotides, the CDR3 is TGTGCCAGCAGCTTATCGGCGGGGGGGGGTTTCAATGAGCAGTTCTTC. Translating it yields CASSLSAGGGFNEQFF.

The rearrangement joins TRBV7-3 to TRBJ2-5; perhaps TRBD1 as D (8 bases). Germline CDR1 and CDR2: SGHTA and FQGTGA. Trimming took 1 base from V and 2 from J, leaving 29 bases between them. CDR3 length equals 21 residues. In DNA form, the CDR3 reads TGTGCCAGCAGCTTAAGAGGGGGGGCAGGGGGCTCCCTGTCGAAACAAGAGACCCAGTACTTC. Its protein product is CASSLRGGAGGSLSKQETQYF.

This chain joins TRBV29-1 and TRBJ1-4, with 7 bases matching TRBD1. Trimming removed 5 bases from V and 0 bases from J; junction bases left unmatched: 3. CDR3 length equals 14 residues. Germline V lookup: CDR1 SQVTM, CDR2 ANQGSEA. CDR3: CSVQGEATNEKLFF. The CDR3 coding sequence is TGCAGCGTTCAGGGGGAAGCAACTAATGAAAAACTGTTTTTT.

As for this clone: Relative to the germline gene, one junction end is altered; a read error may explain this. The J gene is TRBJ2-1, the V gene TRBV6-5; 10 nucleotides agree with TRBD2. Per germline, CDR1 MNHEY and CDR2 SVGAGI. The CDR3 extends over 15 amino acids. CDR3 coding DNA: TGTGCCGGCAGCCTAGCGGGAGCCGGCTACAATGAGCAGTTCTTC. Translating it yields CAGSLAGAGYNEQFF.

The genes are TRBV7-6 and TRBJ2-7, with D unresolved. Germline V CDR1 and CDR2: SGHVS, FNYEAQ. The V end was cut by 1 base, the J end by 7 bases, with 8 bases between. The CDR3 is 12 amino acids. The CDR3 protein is CASSLGTAEQYF. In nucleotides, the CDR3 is TGTGCCAGCAGCTTAGGAACTGCTGAGCAGTACTTC.

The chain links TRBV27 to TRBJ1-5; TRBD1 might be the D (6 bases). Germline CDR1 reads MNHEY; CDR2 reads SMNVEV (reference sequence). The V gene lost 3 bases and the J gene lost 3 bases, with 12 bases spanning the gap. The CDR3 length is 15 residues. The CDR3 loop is CASSFYGTINQPQHF. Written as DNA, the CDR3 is TGTGCCAGCAGTTTCTACGGGACAATCAATCAGCCCCAGCATTTT.